This TCR beta chain was obtained from a study of Ad26.COV2.S vaccination and SARS-CoV-2 variants. Study overall: The study gave Ad26.COV2.S intramuscularly, once or twice 56 days apart.

Indicated treatment: around 19 received Ad26.COV2.S at low or high dose, single or two shots; roughly five received placebo; per-sample allocation not given. Day 63 after the first vaccine or placebo injection was the time point for sampling. In Boston, an adult donor aged 18-55 years took part. The study's findings and limits: Vaccine recipients had higher spike-specific TCR breadth than placebo recipients. Non-spike TCR breadth showed similarity between vaccine and placebo recipients.

This clone was detected only once. What it binds is not known. The CDR3 is made up of 11 amino acids. Germline V CDR1 and CDR2: DFQATT, SNEGSKA (reference sequence). V lost 3 bases and J lost 3, with 4 bases in between. Profiled with immunoSEQ multiplex PCR; TCRdb holds only in-frame clones, not every one. The sample gives some 400,000 clones, 89% of which show up once; under 2% is in the top ten. The TCR sequence derives from a person between 18 and 59 years old who received the Ad26.COV2.S COVID-19 vaccine or a placebo. V usage is TRBV20-1 and J usage is TRBJ2-3; no clear D gene. The material was peripheral blood, obtained in a trial of Ad26.COV2.S vaccine versus placebo. The CDR3 coding sequence is TGCAGTGCTAGGAAGACAGATACGCAGTATTTT. Its translation: CSARKTDTQYF.